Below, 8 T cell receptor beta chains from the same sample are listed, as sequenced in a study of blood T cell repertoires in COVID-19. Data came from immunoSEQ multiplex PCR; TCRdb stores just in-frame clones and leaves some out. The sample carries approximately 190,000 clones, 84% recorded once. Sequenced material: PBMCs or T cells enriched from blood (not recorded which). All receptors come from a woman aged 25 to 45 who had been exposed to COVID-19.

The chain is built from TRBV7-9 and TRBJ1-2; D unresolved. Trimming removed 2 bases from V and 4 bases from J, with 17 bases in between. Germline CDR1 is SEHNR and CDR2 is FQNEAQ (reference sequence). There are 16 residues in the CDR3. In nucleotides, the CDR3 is TGTGCCAGCAGCTTATCCATGTGGGCGGGTTCCTATGGCTACACCTTC. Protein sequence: CASSLSMWAGSYGYTF.

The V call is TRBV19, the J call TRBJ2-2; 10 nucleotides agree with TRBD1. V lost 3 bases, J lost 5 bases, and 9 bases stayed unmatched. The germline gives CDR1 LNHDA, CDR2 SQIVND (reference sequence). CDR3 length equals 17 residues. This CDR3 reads CASSIRLGQGLTGELFF. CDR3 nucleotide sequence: TGTGCCAGTAGTATCAGGTTGGGACAGGGGTTAACCGGGGAGCTGTTTTTT.

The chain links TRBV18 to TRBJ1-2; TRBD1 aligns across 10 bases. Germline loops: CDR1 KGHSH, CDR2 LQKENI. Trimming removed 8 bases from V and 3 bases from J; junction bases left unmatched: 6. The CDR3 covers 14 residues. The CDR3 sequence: CASAGQGGDYGYTF. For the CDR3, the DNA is TGTGCCAGCGCCGGACAGGGGGGGGACTATGGCTACACCTTC.

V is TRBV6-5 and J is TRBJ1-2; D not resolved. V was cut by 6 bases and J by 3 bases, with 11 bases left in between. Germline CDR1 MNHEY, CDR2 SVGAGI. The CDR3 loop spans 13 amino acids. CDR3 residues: CASRGGFDYGYTF. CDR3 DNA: TGTGCCAGCAGAGGAGGGTTTGACTATGGCTACACCTTC.

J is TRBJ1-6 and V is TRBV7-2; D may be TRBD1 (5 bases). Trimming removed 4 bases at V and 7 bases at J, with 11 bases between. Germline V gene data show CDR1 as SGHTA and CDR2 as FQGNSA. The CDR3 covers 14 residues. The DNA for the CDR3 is TGTGCCAGCAGCTGGGGGGTTTTGAATTCACCCCTCCACTTT. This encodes CASSWGVLNSPLHF.

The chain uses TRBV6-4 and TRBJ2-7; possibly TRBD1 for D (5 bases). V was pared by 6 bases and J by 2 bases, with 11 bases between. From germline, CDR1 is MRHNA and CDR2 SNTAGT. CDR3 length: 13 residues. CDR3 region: CASSLDTTYEQYF. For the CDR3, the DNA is TGTGCCAGCAGCCTGGACACCACCTACGAGCAGTACTTC.

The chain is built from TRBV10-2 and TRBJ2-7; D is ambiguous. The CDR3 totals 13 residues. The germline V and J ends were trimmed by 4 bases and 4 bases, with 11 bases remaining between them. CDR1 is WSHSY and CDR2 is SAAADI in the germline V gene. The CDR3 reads CASSATSGYEQYF. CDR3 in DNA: TGCGCCAGCAGTGCAACGTCGGGTTACGAGCAGTACTTC.

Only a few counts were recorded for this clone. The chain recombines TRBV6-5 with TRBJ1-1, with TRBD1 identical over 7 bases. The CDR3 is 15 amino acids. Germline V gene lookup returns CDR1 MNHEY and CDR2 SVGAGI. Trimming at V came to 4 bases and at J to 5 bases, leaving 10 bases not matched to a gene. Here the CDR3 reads CASSSSGGVRTEAFF. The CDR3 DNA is TGTGCCAGCAGTTCGTCAGGGGGAGTACGGACTGAAGCTTTCTTT.